Shown below are 20 T cell receptor beta chains from a single sample sequenced in a study of T cells in Graves' hyperthyroidism and ophthalmopathy. Amplification targeted TCR beta CDR3 regions from RNA transcripts. Using the HTBI primer set, a first-round RT-PCR was run on the TCR CDR3. MiXCR was run by TCRdb on the multiplex PCR reads, yielding one entry per CDR3 protein. Of a few hundred thousand distinct CDR3 sequences listed, 11% to 15% are singletons. The sequenced sample consisted of blood. These receptors were taken from a woman between 40 and 55 years old with Graves' hyperthyroidism.

Only a few counts were recorded for this clonotype. The genes are TRBV9 and TRBJ2-7, with D unresolved. The CDR3 has 13 residues. Between the trimmed V and J ends, which lost 5 bases and 0 bases, there was a span of 9 bases. Germline V gene data show CDR1 as SGDLS and CDR2 as YYNGEE. The CDR3 region has the DNA TGTGCCAGCAGGAACAGATACTCCTACGAGCAGTACTTC. Translating gives CASRNRYSYEQYF.

This clonotype was seen many times. The chain recombines TRBV6-1 with TRBJ1-5; D possibly corresponds to TRBD1 (5 bases). Trimming cost V 7 bases and J 3 bases, with 13 bases left between them. From germline, CDR1 is MNHNS and CDR2 SASEGT. The length of the CDR3 is 14 residues. The chain's CDR3 is CASKSGSFNQPQHF. In nucleotides, the CDR3 is TGTGCCAGCAAATCAGGGTCGTTCAATCAGCCCCAGCATTTT.

This clonotype was counted ten times or more. The chain couples TRBV10-3 to TRBJ1-5, with D perhaps TRBD1 (5 bases). The CDR3 length is 14 residues. The germline gives CDR1 ENHRY, CDR2 SYGVKD. V dropped 8 bases and J dropped 0 bases, with 11 bases sitting between them. The CDR3 nucleotides read TGTGCCATCTGGCAGGGCAATAGCAATCAGCCCCAGCATTTT. It is translated as CAIWQGNSNQPQHF.

The chain employs TRBV20-1 and TRBJ2-5; no clear D gene. The CDR3 spans 12 residues. Trimming left V 1 base short and J 5 bases short, with 8 bases between. CDR1 is DFQATT, CDR2 SNEGSKA, per germline (reference sequence). In DNA form, the CDR3 reads TGCAGTGCTAGAGTTAATTTGGAGACCCAGTACTTC. Its protein product is CSARVNLETQYF.

This clonotype was detected ten times or more. The chain combines TRBV29-1 with TRBJ2-1; TRBD2 matches 11 bases. Germline CDR1 SQVTM, CDR2 ANQGSEA. Trimming at V came to 1 base and at J to 2 bases, leaving 4 bases not matched to a gene. This CDR3 spans 16 amino acids. CDR3 in amino acids: CSVEVSGRGTYNEQFF. DNA of the CDR3: TGCAGCGTTGAAGTTAGCGGGAGGGGCACCTACAATGAGCAGTTCTTC.

The sample holds many counts of this clonotype. The chain links TRBV18 to TRBJ1-5; 8 bases align to TRBD1. Unmatched junction bases numbered 9, after V lost 5 bases and J lost 6 bases. Per the germline V gene, CDR1 is KGHSH and CDR2 is LQKENI. This CDR3 region has 15 residues. The CDR3 reads CASSINDRGSQPQHF. The CDR3 DNA reads TGTGCCAGCTCAATAAATGACAGGGGCAGTCAGCCCCAGCATTTT. Variable domain in full (rest from reference TRBV18 and TRBJ1-5): NAGVMQNPRHLVRRRGQEARLRCSPMKGHSHVYWYRQLPEEGLKFMVYLQKENIIDESGMPKERFSAEFPKEGPSILRIQQVVRGDSAAYFCASSINDRGSQPQHFGDGTRLSIL.

In this sample, this clonotype turned up many times. The rearrangement uses TRBV28 and TRBJ2-1, with 7 bases identical to TRBD1. CDR1 is MDHEN, CDR2 SYDVKM, per germline. The ends lost 4 bases at V and 0 bases at J; junction bases unmatched: 15. The length of the CDR3 is 19 residues. As DNA, the CDR3 is TGTGCCAGCAGTTCGCGAACTTACAGGGGCCCTAGCTCCTACAATGAGCAGTTCTTC. Protein sequence: CASSSRTYRGPSSYNEQFF.

This clonotype has a count of ten or more. This sequence joins TRBV6-2 or TRBV6-3 and TRBJ1-5; D is unresolved. The CDR3 sequence is 13 residues long. V was clipped by 4 bases and J by 5 bases, with 9 bases between them. Germline V lookup: CDR1 MNHEY, CDR2 SVGEGT. CDR3 protein: CASSFRRDQPQHF. CDR3 sequence (DNA): TGTGCCAGCAGTTTCCGCAGAGATCAGCCCCAGCATTTT.

J is TRBJ1-1 and V is TRBV6-6; perhaps TRBD1 as D (5 bases). Trimming left V 0 bases short and J 1 base short, with 18 bases between. The CDR3 sequence is 18 residues long. Per germline, CDR1 MNHNY and CDR2 SVGAGI (reference sequence). The CDR3 is CASSYSAREASPNTEAFF. The DNA for the CDR3 is TGTGCCAGCAGTTACTCGGCCAGGGAGGCTTCGCCGAACACTGAAGCTTTCTTT.

The chain couples TRBV19 to TRBJ1-5, with 9 bases matching TRBD1. Per the germline V gene, CDR1 is LNHDA and CDR2 is SQIVND (reference sequence). The CDR3 is 15 residues long. The V gene end was trimmed by 3 bases and the J gene end by 4 bases; junction bases not matched to a gene: 4. This CDR3 is CASSIGTGINQPQHF. The CDR3 nucleotides read TGTGCCAGTAGTATCGGGACAGGGATTAATCAGCCCCAGCATTTT.

This clonotype was recorded many times. Here the CDR3 reads CASSLTGLKATAFF. The CDR3 DNA is TGTGCCAGCAGTTTAACCGGCCTTAAAGCGACAGCTTTCTTT. The chain couples TRBV28 to TRBJ1-1; D gene unclear. There are 14 residues in the CDR3. V gave up 2 bases and J gave up 10 bases, with 17 bases separating them. Germline CDR1 and CDR2: MDHEN and SYDVKM.

CDR3 nucleotide sequence: TGTGCCAGCGGGAACAGGGGGTTATACAATGAGCAGTTCTTC. This codes for CASGNRGLYNEQFF. This sequence joins TRBV6-1 and TRBJ2-1; TRBD1 aligns across 8 bases. V lost 8 bases and J lost 4; bases outside the gene matches: 7. CDR1 MNHNS and CDR2 SASEGT come from the germline V gene. The CDR3 runs 14 residues.

This chain connects TRBV24-1 to TRBJ1-5; a weak D match, TRBD1 (5 bases). The germline CDR1 and CDR2 sequences are KGHDR and SFDVKD. With 2 bases removed from V and 0 bases from J, the gap between germline ends came to 13 bases. There are 17 residues in the CDR3. The CDR3 DNA follows: TGTGCCACCAGTGATTCCCAGGGATCATATAGCAATCAGCCCCAGCATTTT. It specifies CATSDSQGSYSNQPQHF.

This clonotype was seen ten or more times. The rearrangement links TRBV6-1 to TRBJ2-7; 11 bases are shared with TRBD1. The ends lost 7 bases at V and 4 bases at J; junction bases unmatched: 6. The CDR3 extends over 14 amino acids. Germline loops: CDR1 MNHNS, CDR2 SASEGT. CDR3 sequence reads: CASNWDRGTYEQYF. The CDR3 DNA is TGTGCCAGCAATTGGGACAGGGGGACGTACGAGCAGTACTTC.

This clonotype was observed at least ten times. This chain joins TRBV10-3 and TRBJ2-1; no firm D call. Trimming cost V 6 bases and J 2 bases, with 14 bases left between them. The CDR3 length is 15 residues. Germline-derived CDR1 and CDR2 are ENHRY and SYGVKD. The CDR3 reads CAIRALDGAYNEQFF. The CDR3 DNA reads TGTGCCATCAGGGCCTTGGACGGTGCCTACAATGAGCAGTTCTTC.

This clonotype was found a few times. This chain joins TRBV13 and TRBJ2-5; 7 bases align to TRBD2. Germline assignment: CDR1 PRHDT and CDR2 FYEKMQ (reference sequence). V shed 2 bases, J shed 4 bases, and the junction held 4 bases outside the gene matches. The CDR3 contains 14 residues. The CDR3: CASSLREGGETQYF. As DNA, the CDR3 is TGTGCCAGCAGCTTAAGGGAGGGAGGAGAGACCCAGTACTTC.

At least ten counts were recorded for this clonotype. V is TRBV28 and J is TRBJ1-3; no reliable D call. The V and J ends lost 5 bases and 4 bases respectively, with 12 bases between them. The CDR3 extends over 14 amino acids. Germline V gene lookup returns CDR1 MDHEN and CDR2 SYDVKM. CDR3: CASSDNGGGNTIYF. The CDR3 bases are TGTGCCAGCAGTGACAATGGTGGGGGAAACACCATATATTTT.

This clonotype showed up many times. This rearrangement joins TRBV19 to TRBJ2-7; tentatively, D is TRBD2 (5 bases). Germline loops: CDR1 LNHDA, CDR2 SQIVND (reference sequence). This CDR3 contains 13 residues. The germline V and J ends were trimmed by 5 bases and 5 bases, with 13 bases remaining between them. The CDR3 reads CASSRTELHEQYF. CDR3 nucleotides: TGTGCCAGTAGTCGGACTGAGCTCCACGAGCAGTACTTC.

This clonotype showed up many times. V gene TRBV20-1 combines with J gene TRBJ1-1, with D hard to call. CDR1 and CDR2 from the germline V gene are DFQATT and SNEGSKA (reference sequence). The V gene lost 1 base and the J gene lost 1 base, with 13 bases spanning the gap. The CDR3 is 15 amino acids. CDR3 amino acids: CSARAYWGTNTEAFF. In DNA form, the CDR3 reads TGCAGTGCTAGAGCATACTGGGGTACGAACACTGAAGCTTTCTTT.

This clonotype was seen more than once but under ten times. This sequence may be a read error, since a much larger clone differs from it by one base. The V and J genes are TRBV3-1 and TRBJ1-3; no clear D gene. CDR1 is LGHDT and CDR2 is YNNKEL in the germline V gene (reference sequence). The CDR3 has 15 residues. V lost 2 bases, J lost 0 bases, and 8 bases lay in between. The CDR3 coding sequence is TGTGCCAGCAGCCAAAGGACGGACTCTGGAAACACCATATATTTT. Amino acids: CASSQRTDSGNTIYF.